This T cell receptor beta chain was sequenced in a study of blood T cell repertoires in COVID-19 (dated by TCRdb to the early 2020s). As for the study more broadly: Collaborator samples came from the United States, Italy and Spain and covered acute and convalescent phases of COVID-19. The material from the prospective study consisted of cDNA or gDNA derived from T cells, B-cell-depleted T cells, or PBMCs. Subjects who had been exposed to COVID-19, were actively infected with it, or had recovered from it provided the deeply sampled blood TCRbeta repertoires that made up the dataset. A freely available public database, intended as a resource for researchers studying the immune response to SARS-CoV-2, is where the repertoires were released. Samples were obtained from the ongoing ImmuneRACE study (first 160 participants) and from some 1,200 subjects provided by 6 global collaborators. A de-identified subject ID, COVID-19 status, age in years and sex were almost always included in the sample metadata. Where HLA class I and class II types were available, the types were taken from metadata supplied by the sample provider, not from assay-based typing. Results the study describes overall, beyond this receptor: How much clinical and demographic metadata was included differed by source and by participant, and the metadata was provided uncurated.

The germline V gene (reference sequence) provides CDR1 GTSNPN and CDR2 SVGIG. From the cysteine up to the phenylalanine, the CDR3 has a length of 14 residues. Of all the DNA, just the CDR3 is kept, 42 bases in frame from base 1. V is clipped by 2 bases and J by 1 base, and the sequence between their germline boundaries is 11 bases long. In regard to this clone: Its antigen remains unidentified. Per-base quality was not reported, and no clone a single base away is much larger than it.

Collaborating institutions collected whole blood in K2EDTA tubes following their own protocols. Collaborator samples were shipped for TCRbeta analysis as frozen whole blood, isolated PBMCs, or DNA extracted from either sample type. TCRbeta CDR3 regions were amplified from genomic DNA using the immunoSEQ Assay, a bias-controlled multiplex PCR. Per the authors' processing: Nucleated cell counts per sample were estimated from amplification of reference gene primers within the assay. To quantify the absolute abundance of each unique TCRbeta CDR3 rearrangement, sequence reads were collapsed and filtered. Productive Simpson clonality was computed per sample as the square root of Simpson's diversity index over productive rearrangements. The table comes from immuneACCESS by way of TCRdb, which keeps in-frame sequences with V and J called. Part of the clones is missing from these tables; in studies checked, under half for an unresolved V gene and the rest for unknown reasons. The DNA was the basis for D and trimming; V, J and clone size are from that table. The sample has approximately 96,000 clones on record, around nine tenths of them singletons. Approximately 1.8% of the sample lies in the top ten.

The clonotype comes from a man aged 60-69 years with acute or convalescent COVID-19. In this chain, TRBV30 is recombined with TRBJ1-1; the D gene is perhaps TRBD1, from 5 matching bases. Specimen: peripheral blood. The CDR3 sequence is CAWSLQGGNTEAFF. The DNA is TGTGCCTGGAGTCTTCAGGGAGGGAACACTGAAGCTTTCTTT.